This entry lists 5 T cell receptor beta chains sequenced from one sample in a study of regulatory T cells in long-lasting Graves disease. The sample's time point: newly diagnosed GD, antithyroid drugs for less than 3 months. Generation of the TCR library employed RNA extracted from PBMCs. Library construction for TCR beta used iRepertoire HTBI primers and Arm-PCR of CDR3 regions. TCRdb called the multiplex PCR reads again in MiXCR, with one record for every CDR3 protein. Of around 450,000 distinct CDR3 sequences in the sample, around 15% were seen once. The sample also formed part of further work on T cells in Graves' hyperthyroidism and ophthalmopathy.

The sequenced sample was peripheral blood mononuclear cells (PBMCs), obtained at new diagnosis, from a patient treated with antithyroid drugs. Receptor source: a man in his forties with Graves disease.

The sample holds many counts of this clonotype. V usage is TRBV27 and J usage is TRBJ1-6; 10 bases are shared with TRBD1. Germline V gene lookup returns CDR1 MNHEY and CDR2 SMNVEV (reference sequence). Trimming cost V 2 bases and J 7 bases; bases outside gene matches: 2. The CDR3 has 15 residues. The CDR3 coding sequence is TGTGCCAGCAGTTTAATGACAGGGGGCAATTCACCCCTCCACTTT. The encoded protein is CASSLMTGGNSPLHF.

In this sample, this clonotype turned up many times. V is TRBV2 and J is TRBJ2-5, with a weak D call TRBD1 (6 bases). CDR1 and CDR2 (germline): SNHLY, FYNNEI. V dropped 4 bases and J dropped 0 bases, with 9 bases sitting between them. This CDR3 spans 14 amino acids. The CDR3 DNA is TGTGCCAGCAGTGCAGGGGTGTACCAAGAGACCCAGTACTTC. Encoded protein: CASSAGVYQETQYF. The full variable domain, rest sourced from reference TRBV2 and TRBJ2-5, is EPEVTQTPSHQVTQMGQEVILRCVPISNHLYFYWYRQILGQKVEFLVSFYNNEISEKSEIFDDQFSVERPDGSNFTLKIRSTKLEDSAMYFCASSAGVYQETQYFGPGTRLLVL.

On this clonotype: A much more abundant neighbour one base away suggests this may be a read error. The CDR3 bases are TGTGCCAGCAACCGACTAGCGGGAGGGCCGTCTAATGAGCAGTACTTC. Protein product: CASNRLAGGPSNEQYF. This chain joins TRBV2 and TRBJ2-4, with 14 bases lining up with TRBD2. Trimming at V came to 7 bases and at J to 13 bases, leaving 15 bases not matched to a gene. In germline, CDR1 is SNHLY, CDR2 FYNNEI. The CDR3 runs 16 residues.

Many counts were recorded for this clonotype. The genes are TRBV11-3 and TRBJ2-7; TRBD2 might be the D (6 bases). Germline values: CDR1 SGHNT, CDR2 YENEEA. The V end lost 5 bases, the J end lost 3 bases, and 20 bases lay between the germline ends. The CDR3 runs to 16 residues. This CDR3 is CASSPPRLVNDYEQYF. The CDR3, as DNA: TGTGCCAGCAGCCCCCCGAGACTAGTGAATGACTACGAGCAGTACTTC.

This clonotype was observed at least ten times. The rearrangement uses TRBV5-6 and TRBJ2-2; the D is unclear. The CDR3 contains 15 residues. Germline values: CDR1 SGHDT, CDR2 YYEEEE. Trimming took 5 bases from V and 2 from J, leaving 13 bases between them. The CDR3 is CASSRDGSNTGELFF. In DNA form, the CDR3 reads TGTGCCAGCAGTCGCGACGGGTCTAACACCGGGGAGCTGTTTTTT.